This record covers a single T cell receptor beta chain. No cognate antigen has been identified for it. One base away there is no much larger clone; base qualities are not given. The donors were healthy, HIV-negative adults who had no recently reported acute infections or vaccinations. All donors were Caucasian adults living in Nashville, Tennessee, USA. CD4+ T cells were enriched through magnetic negative selection, after which naive cells were positively selected on CD45RA and the remaining negative fraction served as the memory subset. After blood collection by leukapheresis, PBMCs were isolated using Ficoll-Histopaque density gradient centrifugation and then cryopreserved in the vapor phase of liquid nitrogen. Analytical flow cytometry was used to check the purity and quantity of every magnetically sorted T cell population. Genomic DNA was isolated from every sorted fraction and measured by UV absorbance on a Nanodrop 2000c.

Using the deep immunoSEQ assay, multiplex PCR amplified TCR CDR3 regions from genomic DNA. Extracted genomic DNA from each cell subset was spread evenly across all wells of several immunoSEQ 96-well plates, with each plate serving as a replicate. Each replicate PCR for sorted subsets received about 0.2 ug genomic DNA, equal to about 30,000 T cell genomes. Purified libraries were quantified with a Qubit 3.0 fluorometer, sized on a Bioanalyzer 2100, and re-quantified with the KAPA Library Quantification kit. Every immunoSEQ 96-well plate was sequenced on a separate single-read 150-cycle Illumina NextSeq 550 flow cell. In the source study's methods: Because the immunoSEQ output held only junctional sequences and lacked quality scores, the filtering could not match the filtering applied to full-length reads. To assign V/J genes and CDR3, sequences were annotated against IMGT germline references using PyIR, a Python wrapper for IgBLAST v1.9. Reads were removed for weak V/J assignments (E-value above 1e-6), missing CDR3, stop codons, out-of-frame junctions, or ambiguous translated residues. A V3J clonotype was defined by an identical inferred V gene, J gene, and CDR3 amino acid sequence. Percentage overlap between repertoires was computed as shared unique clonotypes divided by the size of the smaller repertoire. Richness of each repertoire was evaluated using RTK rarefaction, the Chao1 estimator, and Recon v2.1 estimates of unobserved clonotypes. For all TCRbeta clonotypes obtained by the gDNA method from a few donors, generation probabilities were computed with OLGA. In its TCRdb copy, this immuneACCESS table keeps in-frame sequences only and misses some clones. Where compared with another copy, unresolved V genes explain less than half of these, and the others have no known cause. The V and J calls and clone size are taken from that table; D and trimming were inferred from the DNA. A total of about 1 million clones appear in this sample, approximately 80% of them only once. 0.5% to 0.6% of the sample lies in the top ten.

The data derive from a study of shared clonotypes between healthy human individuals (dated by TCRdb to the early 2020s). Concerning the study at large: The cohort comprised two women and a few men aged 18 to 49 years. To estimate repertoire size and how much clonotype sharing occurs between individuals, the study deeply sequenced the blood TCR repertoires of 5 or 6 healthy adults. Between about 0.94 and 8.9 billion PBMCs per donor were obtained by leukapheresis. Libraries were prepared and TCR repertoires were sequenced by different laboratories using diverse techniques, in order to increase sequencing depth and limit assay-specific biases. For each donor, three plates each were used for CD4 naive and CD4 memory, two plates were used for CD8 naive, and one plate was used for CD8 memory.

From its cysteine to its phenylalanine, the CDR3 spans 19 amino acids. The CDR3 DNA has 57 bases and is translated from base 1. Germline trimming amounts to 2 bases on V and 5 bases on J, with 13 as the count of junction bases outside the gene matches. As encoded in the germline V gene, CDR1 is SGDLS while CDR2 is YYNGEE. What the authors observed across the whole study: Clonotypes shared by all four sorted-subset donors showed higher generation probabilities than non-shared clonotypes. When several donors were compared, the shared fraction of clonotypes was about 5% for naive CD4, about 4% for naive CD8, 2.3% for memory CD4, and 0.4% for memory CD8. Larger estimated clonotype richness was generally found for naive subsets than for memory subsets. The genetic and exposure-history diversity represented was limited by the small number of donors. Pairwise subsampling led to the expectation that sequencing depth would affect the degree of clonotype sharing among donors. Even with the large sequencing depth, rarefaction of the sorted-subset datasets indicated that sequencing was incomplete. Sampling was limited to blood, and TCR repertoires in tissue likely differ from TCR repertoires in blood.

The material sequenced was memory CD4+ T cells from PBMCs. The cell subset or site label, read with the paper, signifies: CD45RA-negative fraction. The chain employs TRBV9 and TRBJ1-4; 12 central bases correspond to TRBD1. The clonotype comes from a man aged 18 to 29 in good health. Some clones in this sample may be carry-over from other donors' samples. The CDR3 reads as follows: CASSVRPGQGAISNEKLFF. Read as DNA, the sequence is TGTGCCAGCAGCGTCAGACCGGGACAGGGGGCAATCTCCAATGAAAAACTGTTTTTT.